The sequence of this TCR beta chain was determined in a study of blood T cell repertoires in COVID-19. Whole-study context: The origin of the acute and convalescent COVID-19 samples was the United States, Italy and Spain.

Germline V CDR1 and CDR2: MRHNA, SNTAGT. The CDR3 consists of 13 residues. With 5 bases clipped from V and 8 bases from J, the junction kept 5 bases outside the gene matches. In the authors' workflow: Counts of nucleated cells, estimated from reference gene primer amplification, were obtained. Measured with immunoSEQ multiplex PCR; TCRdb has only the in-frame clones, and not every one. V, J and clone size are those of that table, while D and trimming were read from the DNA. The table records about 170,000 clones, over 80% of them present only once. This receptor was taken from a woman over 75 with COVID-19, enrolled during active disease. The V call is TRBV6-4, the J call TRBJ2-2; 7 bases agree with TRBD2. Sequencing was done on a sample of peripheral blood. CDR3 residues: CASSSTSEGELFF. The CDR3 DNA reads as TGTGCCAGCAGTTCCACTAGCGAAGGGGAGCTGTTTTTT.